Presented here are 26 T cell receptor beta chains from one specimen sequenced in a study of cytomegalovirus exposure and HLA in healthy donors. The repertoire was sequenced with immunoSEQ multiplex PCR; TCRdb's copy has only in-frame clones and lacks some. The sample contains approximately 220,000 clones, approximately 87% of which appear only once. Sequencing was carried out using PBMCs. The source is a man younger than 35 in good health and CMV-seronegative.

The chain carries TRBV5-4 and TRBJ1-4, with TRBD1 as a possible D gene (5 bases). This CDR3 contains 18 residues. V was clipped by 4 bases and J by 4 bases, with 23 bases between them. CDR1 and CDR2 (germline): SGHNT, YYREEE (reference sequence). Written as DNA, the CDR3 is TGTGCCAGCAGCCCCGGGGGAGCGTCCACCTCAATTAATGAAAAACTGTTTTTT. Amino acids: CASSPGGASTSINEKLFF.

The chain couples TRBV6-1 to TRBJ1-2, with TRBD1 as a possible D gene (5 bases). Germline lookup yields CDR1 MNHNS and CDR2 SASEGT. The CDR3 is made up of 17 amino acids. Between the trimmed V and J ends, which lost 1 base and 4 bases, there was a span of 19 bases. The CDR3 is CASSEGRRGGRLYGYTF. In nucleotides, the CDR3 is TGTGCCAGCAGTGAAGGGAGGAGGGGAGGACGCCTCTATGGCTACACCTTC.

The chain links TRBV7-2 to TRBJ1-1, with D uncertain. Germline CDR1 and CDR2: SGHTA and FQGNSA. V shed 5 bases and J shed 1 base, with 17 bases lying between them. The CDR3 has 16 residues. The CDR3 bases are TGTGCCAGCAGCCCCGTCGGGAGGGTGGGGAACACTGAAGCTTTCTTT. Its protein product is CASSPVGRVGNTEAFF.

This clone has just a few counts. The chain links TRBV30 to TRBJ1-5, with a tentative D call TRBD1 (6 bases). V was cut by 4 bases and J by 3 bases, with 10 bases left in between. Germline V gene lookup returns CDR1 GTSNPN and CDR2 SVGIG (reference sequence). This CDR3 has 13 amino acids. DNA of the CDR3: TGTGCCTGGACCACAGGGCACAATCAGCCCCAGCATTTT. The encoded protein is CAWTTGHNQPQHF.

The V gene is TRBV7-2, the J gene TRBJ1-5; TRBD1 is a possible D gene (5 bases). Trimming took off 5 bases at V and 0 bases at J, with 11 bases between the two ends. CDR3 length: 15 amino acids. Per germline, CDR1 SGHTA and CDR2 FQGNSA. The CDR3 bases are TGTGCCAGCAGCCAAGACAGAAGTAGCAATCAGCCCCAGCATTTT. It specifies CASSQDRSSNQPQHF. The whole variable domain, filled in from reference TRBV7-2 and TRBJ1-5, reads GAGVSQSPSNKVTEKGKDVELRCDPISGHTALYWYRQSLGQGLEFLIYFQGNSAPDKSGLPSDRFSAERTGGSVSTLTIQRTQQEDSAVYLCASSQDRSSNQPQHFGDGTRLSIL.

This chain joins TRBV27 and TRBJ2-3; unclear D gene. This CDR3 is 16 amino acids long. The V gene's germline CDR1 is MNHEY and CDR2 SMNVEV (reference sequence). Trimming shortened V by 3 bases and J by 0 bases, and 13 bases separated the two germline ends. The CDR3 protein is CASSFFGATSTDTQYF. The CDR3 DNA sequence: TGTGCCAGCAGTTTTTTCGGAGCGACTAGCACAGATACGCAGTATTTT.

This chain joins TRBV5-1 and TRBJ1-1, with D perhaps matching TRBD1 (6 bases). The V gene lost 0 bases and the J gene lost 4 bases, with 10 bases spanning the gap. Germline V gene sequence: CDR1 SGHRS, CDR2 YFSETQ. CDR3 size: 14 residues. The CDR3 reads CASSLGGGPTEAFF. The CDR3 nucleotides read TGCGCCAGCAGCTTGGGTGGGGGCCCCACTGAAGCTTTCTTT.

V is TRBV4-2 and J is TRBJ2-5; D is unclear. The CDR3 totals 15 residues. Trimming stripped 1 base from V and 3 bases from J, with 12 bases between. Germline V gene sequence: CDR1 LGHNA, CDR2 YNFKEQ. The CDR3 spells CASSQGGAREETQYF. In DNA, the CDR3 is TGTGCCAGCAGCCAAGGTGGAGCCCGCGAAGAGACCCAGTACTTC.

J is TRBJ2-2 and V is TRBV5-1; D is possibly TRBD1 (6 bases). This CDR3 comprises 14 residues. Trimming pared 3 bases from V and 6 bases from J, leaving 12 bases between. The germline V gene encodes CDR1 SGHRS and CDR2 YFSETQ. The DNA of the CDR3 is TGCGCCAGCAGCTGGACCAGGGGCGCCGGGGAGCTGTTTTTT. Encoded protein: CASSWTRGAGELFF.

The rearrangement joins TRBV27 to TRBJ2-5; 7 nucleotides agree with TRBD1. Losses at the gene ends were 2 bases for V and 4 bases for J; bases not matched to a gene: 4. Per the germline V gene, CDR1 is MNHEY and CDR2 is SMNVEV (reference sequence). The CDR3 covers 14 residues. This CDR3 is CASSLTTGLETQYF. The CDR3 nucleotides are TGTGCCAGCAGTTTAACGACAGGGTTAGAGACCCAGTACTTC.

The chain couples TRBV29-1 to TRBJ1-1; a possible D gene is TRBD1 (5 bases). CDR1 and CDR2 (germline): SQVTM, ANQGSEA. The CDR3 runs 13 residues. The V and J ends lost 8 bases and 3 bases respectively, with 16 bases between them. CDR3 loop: CSKIGEADTEAFF. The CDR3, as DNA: TGCAGCAAAATAGGGGAGGCGGACACTGAAGCTTTCTTT.

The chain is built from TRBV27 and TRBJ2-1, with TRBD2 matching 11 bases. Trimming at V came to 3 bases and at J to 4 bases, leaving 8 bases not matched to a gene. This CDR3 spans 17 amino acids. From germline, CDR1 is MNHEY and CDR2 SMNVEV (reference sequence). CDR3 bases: TGTGCCAGCAGTTTGCCCGGGACTAGCGGACTATACAATGAGCAGTTCTTC. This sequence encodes CASSLPGTSGLYNEQFF.

The CDR3 protein is CAWSETGGRSPLHF. The DNA of the CDR3 is TGTGCCTGGAGTGAAACAGGGGGGAGGTCACCCCTCCACTTT. This rearrangement joins TRBV30 to TRBJ1-6, with 8 nucleotides matching TRBD1. Germline V gene data show CDR1 as GTSNPN and CDR2 as SVGIG (reference sequence). The CDR3 runs to 14 residues. The junction had 6 bases not matched to a gene; V was cut back by 1 base and J by 10 bases.

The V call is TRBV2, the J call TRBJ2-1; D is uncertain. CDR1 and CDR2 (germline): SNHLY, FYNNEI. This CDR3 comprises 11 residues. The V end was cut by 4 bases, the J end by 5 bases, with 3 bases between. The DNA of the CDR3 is TGTGCCAGCAGTGGTAACAATGAGCAGTTCTTC. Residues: CASSGNNEQFF.

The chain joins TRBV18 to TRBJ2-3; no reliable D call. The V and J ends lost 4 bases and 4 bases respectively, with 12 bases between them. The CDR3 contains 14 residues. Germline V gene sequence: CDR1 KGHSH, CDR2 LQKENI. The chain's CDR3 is CASSLNRIADTQYF. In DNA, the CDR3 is TGTGCCAGCTCACTTAACAGAATCGCAGATACGCAGTATTTT.

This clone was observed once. CDR3 bases: TGTGCCACCAGCAGAGATCCGACGACTAGCAGAAGCCAAGAGACCCAGTACTTC. Protein sequence: CATSRDPTTSRSQETQYF. The chain employs TRBV15 and TRBJ2-5, with 7 bases matching TRBD2. Per the germline V gene, CDR1 is LNHNV and CDR2 is YYDKDF (reference sequence). This CDR3 contains 18 residues. The V and J ends lost 0 bases and 1 base, in that order; junction bases with no gene match: 11.

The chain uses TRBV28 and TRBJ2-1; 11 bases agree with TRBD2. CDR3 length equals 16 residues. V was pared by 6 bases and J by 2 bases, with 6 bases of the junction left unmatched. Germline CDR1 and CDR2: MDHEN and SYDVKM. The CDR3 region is CASRNSGRGTYNEQFF. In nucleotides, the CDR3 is TGTGCCAGCAGAAATAGCGGGAGGGGAACCTACAATGAGCAGTTCTTC.

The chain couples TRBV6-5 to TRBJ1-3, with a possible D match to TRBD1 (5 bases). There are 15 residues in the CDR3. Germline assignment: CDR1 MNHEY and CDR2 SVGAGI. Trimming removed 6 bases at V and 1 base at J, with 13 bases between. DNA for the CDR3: TGTGCCAGCAGGGTTCAGGGTAATTCTGGAAACACCATATATTTT. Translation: CASRVQGNSGNTIYF.

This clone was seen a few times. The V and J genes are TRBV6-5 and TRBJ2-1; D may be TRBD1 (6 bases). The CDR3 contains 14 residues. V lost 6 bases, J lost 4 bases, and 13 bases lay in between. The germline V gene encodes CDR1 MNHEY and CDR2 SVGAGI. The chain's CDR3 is CASSPDSGYNEQFF. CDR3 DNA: TGTGCCAGCAGCCCGGACAGTGGTTACAATGAGCAGTTCTTC.

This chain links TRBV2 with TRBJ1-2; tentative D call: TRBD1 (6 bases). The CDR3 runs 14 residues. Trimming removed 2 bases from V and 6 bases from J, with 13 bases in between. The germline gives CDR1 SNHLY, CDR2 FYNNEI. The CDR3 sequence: CASSERGGANGYTF. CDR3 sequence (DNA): TGTGCCAGCAGTGAAAGAGGGGGGGCTAATGGCTACACCTTC.

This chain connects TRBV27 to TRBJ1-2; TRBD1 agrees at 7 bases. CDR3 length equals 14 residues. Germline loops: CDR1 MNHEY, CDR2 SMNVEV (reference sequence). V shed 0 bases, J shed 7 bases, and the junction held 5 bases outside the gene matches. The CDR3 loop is CASSLSLGGSGYTF. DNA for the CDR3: TGTGCCAGCAGTTTATCGTTAGGGGGCTCTGGCTACACCTTC.

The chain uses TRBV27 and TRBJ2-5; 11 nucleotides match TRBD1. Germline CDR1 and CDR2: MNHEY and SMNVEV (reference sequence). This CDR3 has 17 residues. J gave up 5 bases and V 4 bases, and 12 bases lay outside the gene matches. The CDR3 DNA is TGTGCCAGCAGTTCCTCGGGACAGGGGGTGAATGGGGAGACCCAGTACTTC. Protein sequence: CASSSSGQGVNGETQYF.

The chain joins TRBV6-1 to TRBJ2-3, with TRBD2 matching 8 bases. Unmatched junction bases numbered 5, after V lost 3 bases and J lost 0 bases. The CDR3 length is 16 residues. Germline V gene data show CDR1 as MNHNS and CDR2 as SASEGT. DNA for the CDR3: TGTGCCAGCAGTGACCTAGCGGGTAGAAGCACAGATACGCAGTATTTT. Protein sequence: CASSDLAGRSTDTQYF.

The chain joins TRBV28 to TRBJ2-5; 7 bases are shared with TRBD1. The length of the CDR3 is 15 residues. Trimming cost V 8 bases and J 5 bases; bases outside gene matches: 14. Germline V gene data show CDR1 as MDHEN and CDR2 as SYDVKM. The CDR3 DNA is TGTGCCAGCCGAAAACAGGGGATATTTGTTGAGACCCAGTACTTC. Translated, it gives CASRKQGIFVETQYF.

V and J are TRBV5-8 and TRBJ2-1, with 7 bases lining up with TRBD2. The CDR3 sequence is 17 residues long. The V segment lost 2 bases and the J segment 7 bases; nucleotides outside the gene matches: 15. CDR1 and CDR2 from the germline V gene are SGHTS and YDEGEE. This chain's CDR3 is CASSLFVFGLGKNEQFF. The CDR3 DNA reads TGTGCCAGCAGCTTATTTGTATTTGGACTAGGCAAAAATGAGCAGTTCTTC.

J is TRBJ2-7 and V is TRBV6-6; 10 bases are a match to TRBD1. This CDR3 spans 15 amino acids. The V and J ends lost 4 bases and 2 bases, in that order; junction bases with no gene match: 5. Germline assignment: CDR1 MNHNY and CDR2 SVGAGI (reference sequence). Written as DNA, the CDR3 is TGTGCCAGCAGTTGGGCCGGACAGGGGGCCTACGAGCAGTACTTC. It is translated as CASSWAGQGAYEQYF.